This TCR beta chain emerged from a study of blood T cell repertoires in COVID-19 (dated by TCRdb to about 2020). The study in broad terms: Samples covering the acute and convalescent phases of COVID-19 were provided by collaborators in the United States, Italy and Spain. The sample metadata nearly always contained a de-identified subject ID, COVID-19 status, age in years and sex. Where available, HLA class I and class II types were taken from metadata supplied by the sample provider and were not determined by assay-based typing. The repertoires were made available in a free public database intended to serve as a resource for research on the immune response to SARS-CoV-2. Samples came from the ongoing ImmuneRACE study (first 160 participants) plus 1,254 subjects from 6 global collaborators. The material from the prospective study consisted of cDNA or gDNA derived from T cells, B-cell-depleted T cells, or PBMCs. Subjects who had been exposed to COVID-19, were actively infected with it, or had recovered from it provided the deeply sampled blood TCRbeta repertoires that made up the dataset. Broad study findings and their caveats: Clinical and demographic metadata were provided uncurated, with the amount varying by source and participant.

TCRbeta CDR3 regions were amplified from genomic DNA using the immunoSEQ Assay, a bias-controlled multiplex PCR. The authors processed their data as follows. The number of nucleated cells in each sample was estimated by amplification of reference gene primers within the assay. To quantify the absolute abundance of each unique TCRbeta CDR3 rearrangement, sequence reads were collapsed and filtered. For each sample, productive Simpson clonality was calculated by taking the square root of Simpson's diversity index across productive rearrangements. This immuneACCESS table, as held by TCRdb, lists in-frame sequences with V and J called but not all clones. Of the missing ones, under half trace to an unresolved V gene in checked studies; the others have no known cause. The D gene and trimming were derived from the DNA, and the V and J assignments and clone size from that table. This sample holds just over 300,000 clones; about 89% were observed only once. In total, the top ten clones hold about 9.9% of the sample.

From its cysteine to its phenylalanine, the CDR3 spans 13 amino acids. Here the CDR3 DNA is all that survives: 39 bases in frame from base 1. Cut back by 3 bases and 5 bases, the V and J ends lie 11 bases apart. According to the germline V gene (reference sequence), CDR1 reads LNHDA and CDR2 reads SQIVND. Participants in the prospective study were aged roughly 18 to 95 years, lived in 24 United States geographic areas, and enrolled through a virtual design. In the prospective study, participants were assigned to cohorts based on the clinical history participants reported in a screening survey and a study questionnaire. For ImmuneRACE Cohort 3, a participant was defined as recovered based on two consecutive negative NP/OP PCR tests, clearance by a healthcare professional, or resolution of symptoms. In the prospective study, mobile phlebotomists collected whole blood, serum and a nasopharyngeal or oropharyngeal swab from each participant. Over an approximately 2-month period, participants in the prospective study had the option of providing additional blood draws and questionnaires. Blood samples from the prospective study were shipped frozen or at room temperature prior to DNA extraction.

This clone was observed once. Its antigen remains unidentified. It has no much larger one-base neighbor in the sample; base qualities were not kept. The sequence was collected from a woman in her forties who had recovered from COVID-19. The sequencing sample was made of PBMCs or T cells enriched from blood (not recorded which). The sequence is built from TRBV19 and TRBJ2-7, and TRBD1 may be the D gene, going by 6 matching bases. The CDR3 reads CASSIRQGNEQYF. The DNA is TGTGCCAGTAGTATTCGGCAGGGGAACGAGCAGTACTTC.